This TCR beta chain was sequenced during a study of T cells expressing NK-cell markers. Study in general: Sequenced donors, eight in total, included seven who were HCMV-seropositive and one who was seronegative. Points from the study as a whole: The study found these clonotypes also leading the CD3+CD56-NKG2C+ fraction in four donors. In more than 5 donors, dominant CD3+CD56+NKG2C+ clones formed about 1.0-8% of CD8+ cells.

The CDR3 has 13 residues. The germline CDR1 and CDR2 sequences are KGHDR and SFDVKD. TCRdb re-called the 5' RACE reads, yielding one record per CDR3 amino acid sequence without DNA. Its table records about 390,000 distinct CDR3 sequences. About this clonotype itself: The antigen remains unidentified.

The chain employs TRBV24-1 and TRBJ2-4. The sequenced sample was blood T cells: a sorted CD56 or NKG2C T cell subset, CD4+ or CD8+ T cells, or bulk PBMC T cells (not recorded which). The sequence derives from a woman in her forties or fifties in good health. CDR3 amino acids: CATSDQARGVQYF.